This T cell receptor (beta chain) was captured by sequencing in a study of GPR56 and killer-like receptors on CD4 memory cells (dated by TCRdb to about 2019). About the full investigation: The study proposed that the stepwise gain of KLRB1, KLRG1, GPR56 and finally KLRF1 marks human CD4+ memory T-cell differentiation and cytokine production potential. The study described its healthy blood donors as age-matched to the liver disease patients, who had a median age of about 64 years.

TCRdb records Illumina HiSeq 2500 as the sequencer. For construction of sequencing libraries, the recombined TCRbeta locus was amplified according to a previously published PCR protocol. The original methods were these. Reads whose average quality score was below 30 were removed, and the reads that remained were processed with IMSEQ. Vbeta gene, Jbeta gene and CDR3 amino acid sequence were used to define clonotypes. To quantify how much the repertoires of different populations overlapped, the Morisita-Horn index was computed on the top 100 expanded clones. Renyi diversity profiles calculated on the top 100 expanded clones were used to evaluate clonal diversity. After the reads were reprocessed by TCRdb, one entry was made per CDR3 protein sequence, with no DNA. These V and J calls are TCRdb output, not the study's own analysis. The data table for this sample lists fewer than 1,000 distinct CDR3 sequences. Jointly, the top ten make up about 17% of the sample.

Results and caveats for the whole study, not just this receptor: The clones that dominated late populations 4 and 5 were also present in early populations 1 and 2, and the authors interpreted this finding as evidence for linear differentiation. Clonal frequency started low in the marker-negative population and rose progressively along the proposed pathway, while TCRbeta diversity decreased accordingly. Rather than covering full repertoires, the diversity and similarity analyses were limited to the 100 most expanded clones in each population. TCR repertoires overlapped especially between the late populations 4 and 5, and partly population 3.

CDR1 and CDR2 are drawn from the germline V gene (reference sequence): DFQATT, SNEGSKA. From the cysteine up to the phenylalanine, the CDR3 has a length of 15 residues. No DNA is given. Note on this clonotype: Its antigen target is currently unknown.

Prior to TCRbeta sequencing, five KLR/GPR56-defined CD4+ populations were enriched by fluorescence-activated cell sorting. To test whether memory differentiation follows a linear pathway, the researchers sequenced TCRbeta repertoires from five CD4+ T-cell subsets, each defined by expression of KLRB1, KLRG1, GPR56 and KLRF1. TCR-sequenced cells came from peripheral blood of healthy control individuals, reported as five donors in the TCRbeta analysis figure. The researchers collected heparinized peripheral blood and processed every sample within one hour of retrieval. Blood was diluted 1:2 in PBS, and peripheral blood mononuclear cells were then isolated from the diluted blood at room temperature by Biocoll density gradient centrifugation. Before flow sorting, CD4+ T cells were enriched from freshly isolated PBMCs by magnetic sorting with anti-CD4 MicroBeads. A BD FACSAria II was used to sort CD4+ T cells enriched from PBMCs of healthy donors according to marker expression. For surface staining, the researchers used Miltenyi Biotec antibodies: anti-KLRB1 clone 191B8, anti-KLRF1 clone 4A4.D10 and anti-KLRG1 clone REA261.

The clonotype was recovered from a human donor in good health. The chain couples TRBV20-1 to TRBJ2-2; with no DNA, the TCRdb D assignment of TRBD2 cannot be verified. The sample was memory CD4+ T cells from blood. The CDR3 is CSARRGGRNTGELFF.